This TCR beta chain comes out of a study of shared clonotypes between healthy human individuals. Study background: Two women and a few men aged 18 to 49 served as donors.

The CDR3 consists of 18 residues. V was clipped by 4 bases and J by 1 base; unmatched bases: 8. CDR1 and CDR2 from the germline V gene are MNHNS and SASEGT. Clones were read by immunoSEQ multiplex PCR, and TCRdb kept only the in-frame ones, dropping some. The profile shows 500,000 to 550,000 clones, roughly 95% of them singletons. Input material: naive CD4+ T cells sorted from blood. Documented subset: CD45RA+ positively selected. This clonotype was sampled from a woman in her twenties or thirties in good health. J is TRBJ2-6 and V is TRBV6-1; 9 bases are shared with TRBD1. CDR3 coding DNA: TGTGCCAGCAGTGTTGGGACAGGGTTCGGATCTGGGGCCAACGTCCTGACTTTC. Amino acids: CASSVGTGFGSGANVLTF.